These 5 T cell receptor beta chains share one sample of origin, sequenced in a study of T-cell reconstitution after alpha-beta-depleted transplantation in children. Researchers prepared the TCRbeta library using unique molecular identifiers, the study reports. TCRdb called the PCR reads again in MiXCR, with one record for every CDR3 protein. This table has around 600,000 distinct CDR3 sequences, 15% to 20% appearing once. Sequencing was performed on PBMCs from the stem cell graft donor, taken from the stem cell graft. The receptor source for this set is a human donor who donated a stem cell graft to a child with acute myeloid leukemia.

This clonotype has just a few counts. The chain joins TRBV7-3 to TRBJ2-1, with D unresolved. The CDR3 length is 18 residues. V lost 5 bases and J 5 bases, leaving 25 bases between the germline ends. CDR1 and CDR2 from the germline V gene are SGHTA and FQGTGA. In DNA form, the CDR3 reads TGTGCCAGCAGCCTTACGGCCCCGATGGAAGGTCGAGACAATGAGCAGTTCTTC. Amino acids: CASSLTAPMEGRDNEQFF. Combining the CDR3 with reference TRBV7-3 and TRBJ2-1 gives the whole variable domain GAGVSQTPSNKVTEKGKYVELRCDPISGHTALYWYRQSLGQGPEFLIYFQGTGAADDSGLPNDRFFAVRPEGSVSTLKIQRTERGDSAVYLCASSLTAPMEGRDNEQFFGPGTRLTVL.

Concerning this clonotype: A much larger clonotype is one base distant, so this may be a read error. This rearrangement joins TRBV12-3 or TRBV12-4 to TRBJ1-1; D is perhaps TRBD1 (5 bases). V was clipped by 1 base and J by 5 bases, with 11 bases between them. The CDR3 covers 14 residues. This CDR3 reads CASSLESGRTEAFF. The CDR3 DNA reads as TGTGCCAGCAGTTTAGAGTCGGGGCGGACTGAAGCTTTCTTT.

There are many counts of this clonotype. Since the CDR3 does not end with the conserved phenylalanine or tryptophan, this likely comes from a read error. The DNA is left out, because the CDR3 cannot be placed on it with certainty; the CDR3 is given as TCRdb lists it. The chain links TRBV12-3 or TRBV12-4 to TRBJ1-3; the table's D call, TRBD1, was not checked against the DNA. Both ends counted, the CDR3 spans 11 residues. This CDR3 reads CASSSGDTSTL.

V is TRBV12-3 or TRBV12-4 and J is TRBJ2-5; 12 bases fit TRBD2. The CDR3 has 18 amino acids. V lost 4 bases to trimming and J lost 2 bases; unmatched junction nucleotides: 11. The CDR3 nucleotides are TGTGCCAGCAGTTCCAACACGGGACTAGCGGGCAGACAAGAGACCCAGTACTTC. Translating gives CASSSNTGLAGRQETQYF.

The table lists this clonotype with many counts. The genes are TRBV6-5 and TRBJ1-6; the D is unclear. Deletions cut 0 bases from V and 0 bases from J, with 9 bases between. The germline V gene has CDR1 MNHEY and CDR2 SVGAGI. CDR3 length: 17 amino acids. The CDR3 bases are TGTGCCAGCAGTTACTCGGTTAGGAACTCCTATAATTCACCCCTCCACTTT. Translated, it gives CASSYSVRNSYNSPLHF.